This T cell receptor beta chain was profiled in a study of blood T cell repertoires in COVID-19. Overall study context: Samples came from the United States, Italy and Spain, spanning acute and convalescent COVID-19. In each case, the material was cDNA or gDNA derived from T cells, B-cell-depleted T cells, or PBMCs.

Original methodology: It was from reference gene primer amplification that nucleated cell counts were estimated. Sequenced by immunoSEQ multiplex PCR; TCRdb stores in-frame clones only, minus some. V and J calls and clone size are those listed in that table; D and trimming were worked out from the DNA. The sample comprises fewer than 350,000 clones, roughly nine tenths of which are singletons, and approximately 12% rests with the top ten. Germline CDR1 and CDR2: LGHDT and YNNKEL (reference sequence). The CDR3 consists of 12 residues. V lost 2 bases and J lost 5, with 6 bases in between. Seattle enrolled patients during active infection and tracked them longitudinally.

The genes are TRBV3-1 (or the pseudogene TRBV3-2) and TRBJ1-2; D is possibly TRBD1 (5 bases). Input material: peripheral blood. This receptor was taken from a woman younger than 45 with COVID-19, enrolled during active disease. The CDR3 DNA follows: TGTGCCAGCAGCCAAAGGGGTTATGGCTACACCTTC. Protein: CASSQRGYGYTF.